This T cell receptor beta chain originates from a study of graft-versus-host responses after intestinal transplantation. For the study at large: Each transplant was multivisceral, liver-intestinal, or isolated intestinal. Anti-thymocyte globulin induction was given to all recipients, followed by tacrolimus and steroids for three to four years.

About this clone itself: Its specificity is not known.

V lost 5 bases and J lost 8; bases outside the gene matches: 4. Germline V gives CDR1 GTSNPN, CDR2 SVGIG (reference sequence). The CDR3 extends over 12 amino acids. Grafts had their tissue processed, releasing intraepithelial and lamina propria lymphocytes. Repertoires were generated with immunoSEQ multiplex PCR, while TCRdb's copy carries only in-frame clones and drops some. The sample holds about 19,000 clones, about 65% seen once. Findings of the study overall: Graft-versus-host to host-versus-graft clonal ratios in allografts were high in patients with graft-donor T cell macrochimerism. GvH clones turned up in recipient marrow; some had shown up first in ileum or blood.

Sequenced material: ileum tissue, taken 20 days after intestinal transplant. V usage is TRBV30 and J usage is TRBJ2-1, with TRBD2 matching over 9 bases. The sequence came from a human patient who received an intestinal transplant, so some T cells may come from the graft donor. The CDR3 here is CAWVLAGYEQFF. CDR3 DNA sequence: TGTGCCTGGGTCCTAGCGGGGTATGAGCAGTTCTTC.